The 9 T cell receptor beta chains below were found in one sample sequenced in a study of control samples from healthy donors and cancer patients. Data came from immunoSEQ multiplex PCR; TCRdb stores just in-frame clones and leaves some out. The data hold 110,000 to 150,000 clones, with 91% observed a single time. The source material was blood. These receptors all stem from a man aged 18 to 30 in good health.

This clone was seen a handful of times. The V gene is TRBV5-4, the J gene TRBJ1-1; perhaps TRBD1 as D (6 bases). The V and J ends lost 3 bases and 1 base respectively, with 16 bases between them. The CDR3 length is 16 residues. Germline-derived CDR1 and CDR2 are SGHNT and YYREEE (reference sequence). The CDR3 region has the DNA TGTGCCAGCAGCTCCGGCCGACAGGAGGCGAACACTGAAGCTTTCTTT. As protein: CASSSGRQEANTEAFF.

This sequence joins TRBV11-2 and TRBJ2-5, with D maybe TRBD2 (5 bases). V lost 4 bases to trimming and J lost 3 bases, with 15 bases between them. The CDR3 runs to 15 residues. Looked up from germline, CDR1 is SGHAT and CDR2 is FQNNGV. The CDR3 DNA sequence: TGTGCCAGCAGCTCCCTCCGGGGTCCAAAAGAGACCCAGTACTTC. Amino acids: CASSSLRGPKETQYF.

The chain recombines TRBV5-1 with TRBJ2-3, with no clear D. The V end was cut by 7 bases, the J end by 0 bases, with 6 bases between. The CDR3 is made up of 12 amino acids. CDR1 and CDR2 (germline): SGHRS, YFSETQ. CDR3 bases: TGCGCCAGCTGGGCTAGCACAGATACGCAGTATTTT. Its translation is CASWASTDTQYF.

The chain has TRBV19 and TRBJ2-1; TRBD1 or TRBD2 may be the D gene (5 bases each). V lost 1 base and J 7 bases, leaving 11 bases between the germline ends. This CDR3 is built from 14 residues. Germline CDR1 LNHDA, CDR2 SQIVND (reference sequence). CDR3 residues: CASSIGDGKNEQFF. The DNA for the CDR3 is TGTGCCAGTAGTATAGGGGACGGAAAGAATGAGCAGTTCTTC.

The table lists this clone with a count of one. The chain carries TRBV10-3 and TRBJ1-6; unclear D gene. This CDR3 spans 14 amino acids. Germline CDR1 is ENHRY and CDR2 is SYGVKD. The ends were cut back, 4 bases at V and 10 bases at J, with 14 bases in the middle. The CDR3 sequence is CAISVQAAGSPLHF. The CDR3 DNA sequence: TGTGCCATCAGTGTTCAGGCCGCAGGATCACCCCTCCACTTT.

The gene calls are TRBV10-2 and TRBJ1-2; no clear D. This CDR3 region has 14 residues. Germline lookup yields CDR1 WSHSY and CDR2 SAAADI. V was trimmed by 4 bases and J by 8 bases, leaving 17 bases between them. CDR3 protein: CASSAQGGFGGYTF. In DNA form, the CDR3 reads TGCGCCAGCAGTGCCCAAGGTGGGTTCGGAGGCTACACCTTC.

Here the CDR3 DNA reads TGTGCCAGCAGTGACACTAACTATGGCTACACCTTC. It encodes CASSDTNYGYTF. The V and J genes are TRBV6-1 and TRBJ1-2; D is ambiguous. Germline assignment: CDR1 MNHNS and CDR2 SASEGT. This CDR3 is 12 amino acids long. Trimming stripped 3 bases from V and 0 bases from J, with 2 bases between.

The chain links TRBV6-5 to TRBJ1-4, with a tentative D call TRBD1 (5 bases). Between the trimmed V and J ends, which lost 6 bases and 5 bases, there was a span of 10 bases. This CDR3 comprises 13 residues. From germline, CDR1 is MNHEY and CDR2 SVGAGI. The DNA of the CDR3 is TGTGCCAGCAGCAGGGTGTGGAATGAAAAACTGTTTTTT. Protein sequence: CASSRVWNEKLFF.

This sequence joins TRBV6-6 and TRBJ1-3, with D possibly being TRBD1 (5 bases). Germline lookup yields CDR1 MNHNY and CDR2 SVGAGI (reference sequence). This CDR3 spans 15 amino acids. Trimming took off 2 bases at V and 3 bases at J, with 11 bases between the two ends. CDR3 residues: CASSYRRGSGNTIYF. The CDR3, as DNA: TGTGCCAGCAGTTACCGTCGGGGGAGTGGAAACACCATATATTTT.